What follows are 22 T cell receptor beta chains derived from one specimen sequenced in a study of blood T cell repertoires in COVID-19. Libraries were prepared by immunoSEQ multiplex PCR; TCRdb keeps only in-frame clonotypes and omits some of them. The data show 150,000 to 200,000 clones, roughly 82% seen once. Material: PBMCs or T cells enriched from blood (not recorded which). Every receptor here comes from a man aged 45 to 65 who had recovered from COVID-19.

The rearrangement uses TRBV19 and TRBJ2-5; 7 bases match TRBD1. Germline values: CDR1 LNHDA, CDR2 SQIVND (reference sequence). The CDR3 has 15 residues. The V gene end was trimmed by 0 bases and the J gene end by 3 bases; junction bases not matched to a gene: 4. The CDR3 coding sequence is TGTGCCAGTAGTATAGACGCCGGGACAGAAGAGACCCAGTACTTC. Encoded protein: CASSIDAGTEETQYF.

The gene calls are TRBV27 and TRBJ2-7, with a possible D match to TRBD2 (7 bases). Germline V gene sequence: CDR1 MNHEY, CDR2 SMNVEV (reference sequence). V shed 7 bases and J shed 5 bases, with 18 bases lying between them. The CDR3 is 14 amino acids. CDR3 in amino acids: CASTPGRGIHEQYF. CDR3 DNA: TGTGCCAGCACCCCGGGGAGGGGGATCCACGAGCAGTACTTC.

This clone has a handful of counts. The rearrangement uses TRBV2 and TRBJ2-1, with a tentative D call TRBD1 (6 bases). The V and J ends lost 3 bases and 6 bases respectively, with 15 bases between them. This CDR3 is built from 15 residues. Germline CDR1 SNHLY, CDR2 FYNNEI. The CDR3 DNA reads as TGTGCCAGCAGTGAGACCCAGGGGAGAAGCAATGAGCAGTTCTTC. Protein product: CASSETQGRSNEQFF.

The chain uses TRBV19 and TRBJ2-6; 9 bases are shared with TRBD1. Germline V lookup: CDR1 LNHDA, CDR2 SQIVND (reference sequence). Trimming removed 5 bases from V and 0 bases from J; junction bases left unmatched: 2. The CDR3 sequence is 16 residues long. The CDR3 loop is CASSATGGSGANVLTF. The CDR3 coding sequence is TGTGCCAGTAGTGCGACAGGGGGCTCTGGGGCCAACGTCCTGACTTTC.

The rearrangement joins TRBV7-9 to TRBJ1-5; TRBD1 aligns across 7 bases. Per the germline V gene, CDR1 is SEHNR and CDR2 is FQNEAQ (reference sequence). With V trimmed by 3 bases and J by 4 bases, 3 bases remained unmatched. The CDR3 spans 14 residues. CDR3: CASSLGQQNQPQHF. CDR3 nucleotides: TGTGCCAGCAGCTTGGGACAGCAAAATCAGCCCCAGCATTTT.

CDR3 loop: CAISGGKSSGNTIYF. The CDR3 bases are TGTGCCATCAGTGGAGGCAAGAGCTCTGGAAACACCATATATTTT. The chain carries TRBV10-3 and TRBJ1-3, with D unclear. V was cut by 4 bases and J by 0 bases, with 10 bases left in between. Germline CDR1 ENHRY, CDR2 SYGVKD. The CDR3 spans 15 residues.

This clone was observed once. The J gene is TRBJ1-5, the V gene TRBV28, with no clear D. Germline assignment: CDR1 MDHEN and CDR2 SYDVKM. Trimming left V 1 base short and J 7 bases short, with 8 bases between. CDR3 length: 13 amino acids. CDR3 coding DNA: TGTGCCAGCAGTTTATTAGGCGGGCAGCCCCAGCATTTT. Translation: CASSLLGGQPQHF.

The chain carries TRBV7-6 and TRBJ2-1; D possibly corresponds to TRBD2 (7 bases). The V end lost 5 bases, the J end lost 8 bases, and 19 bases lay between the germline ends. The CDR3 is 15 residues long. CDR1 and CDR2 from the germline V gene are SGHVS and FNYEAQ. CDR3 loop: CASSLIGGRADEQFF. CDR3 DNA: TGTGCCAGCAGCCTTATCGGGGGGCGCGCGGATGAGCAGTTCTTC.

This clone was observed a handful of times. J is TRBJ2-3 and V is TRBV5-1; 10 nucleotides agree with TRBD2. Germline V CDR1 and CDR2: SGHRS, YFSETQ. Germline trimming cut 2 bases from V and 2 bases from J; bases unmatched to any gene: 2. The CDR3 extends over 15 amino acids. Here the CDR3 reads CASSFLAGDTDTQYF. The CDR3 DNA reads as TGCGCCAGCAGCTTCCTAGCGGGGGACACAGATACGCAGTATTTT.

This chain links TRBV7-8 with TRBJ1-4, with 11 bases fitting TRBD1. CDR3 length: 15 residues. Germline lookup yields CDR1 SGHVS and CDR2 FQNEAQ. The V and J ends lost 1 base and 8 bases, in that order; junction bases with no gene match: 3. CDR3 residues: CASSLVGTGGEKLFF. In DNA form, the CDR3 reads TGTGCCAGCAGCTTAGTAGGGACAGGGGGAGAAAAACTGTTTTTT.

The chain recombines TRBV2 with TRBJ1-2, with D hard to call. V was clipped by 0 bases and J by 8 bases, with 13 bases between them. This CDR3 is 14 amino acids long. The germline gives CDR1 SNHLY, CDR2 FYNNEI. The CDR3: CASSEARRVKGYTF. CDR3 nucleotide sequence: TGTGCCAGCAGTGAAGCGCGGAGGGTCAAGGGCTACACCTTC.

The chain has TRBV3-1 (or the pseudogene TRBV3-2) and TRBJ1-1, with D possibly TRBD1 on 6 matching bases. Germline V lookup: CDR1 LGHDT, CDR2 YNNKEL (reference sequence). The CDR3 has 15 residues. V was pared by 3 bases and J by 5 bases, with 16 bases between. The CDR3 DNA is TGTGCCAGCAGCCATCCCGACAGGCGGGGGACTGAAGCTTTCTTT. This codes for CASSHPDRRGTEAFF.

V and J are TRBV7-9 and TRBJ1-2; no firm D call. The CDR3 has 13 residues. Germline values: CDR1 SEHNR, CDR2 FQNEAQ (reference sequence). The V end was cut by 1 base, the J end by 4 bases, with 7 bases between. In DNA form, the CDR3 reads TGTGCCAGCAGCTTAGTGGCCACCTATGGCTACACCTTC. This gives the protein CASSLVATYGYTF.

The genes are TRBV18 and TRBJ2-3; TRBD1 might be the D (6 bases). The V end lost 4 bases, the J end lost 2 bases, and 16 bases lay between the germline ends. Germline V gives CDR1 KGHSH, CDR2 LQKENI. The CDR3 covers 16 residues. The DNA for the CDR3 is TGTGCCAGCTCACGGACAGATCGGTGGACCACAGATACGCAGTATTTT. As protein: CASSRTDRWTTDTQYF.

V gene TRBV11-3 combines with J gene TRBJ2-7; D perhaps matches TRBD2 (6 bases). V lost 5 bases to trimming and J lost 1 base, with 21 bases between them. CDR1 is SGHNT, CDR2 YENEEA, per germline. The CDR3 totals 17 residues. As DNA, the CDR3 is TGTGCCAGCAGCCGAACCGGGGTCGGGGGAGCTTCCTACGAGCAGTACTTC. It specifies CASSRTGVGGASYEQYF. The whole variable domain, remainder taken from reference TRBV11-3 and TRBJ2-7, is EAGVVQSPRYKIIEKKQPVAFWCNPISGHNTLYWYLQNLGQGPELLIRYENEEAVDDSQLPKDRFSAERLKGVDSTLKIQPAELGDSAVYLCASSRTGVGGASYEQYFGPGTRLTVT.

The CDR3 DNA is TGTGCTAGTGGTTCTGGCTTCGGGGGGGCAGATACGCAGTATTTT. It translates to CASGSGFGGADTQYF. The chain combines TRBV12-5 with TRBJ2-3, with 8 nucleotides matching TRBD2. The V gene end was trimmed by 4 bases and the J gene end by 4 bases; junction bases not matched to a gene: 7. The V gene's germline CDR1 is LGHNT and CDR2 FRNRAP. This CDR3 is built from 15 residues.

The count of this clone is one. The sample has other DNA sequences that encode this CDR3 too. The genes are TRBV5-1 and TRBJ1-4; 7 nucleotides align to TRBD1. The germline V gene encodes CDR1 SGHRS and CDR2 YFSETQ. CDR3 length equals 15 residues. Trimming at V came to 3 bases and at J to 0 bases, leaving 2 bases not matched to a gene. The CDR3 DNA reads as TGCGCCAGCAGCTCTCAGGGGGCAACTAATGAAAAACTGTTTTTT. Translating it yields CASSSQGATNEKLFF.

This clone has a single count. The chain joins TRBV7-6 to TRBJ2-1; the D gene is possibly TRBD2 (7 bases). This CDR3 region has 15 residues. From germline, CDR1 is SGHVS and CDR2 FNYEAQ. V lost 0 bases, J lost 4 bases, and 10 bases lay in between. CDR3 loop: CASSLAGGRYNEQFF. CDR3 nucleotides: TGTGCCAGCAGCTTAGCGGGGGGGCGTTACAATGAGCAGTTCTTC.

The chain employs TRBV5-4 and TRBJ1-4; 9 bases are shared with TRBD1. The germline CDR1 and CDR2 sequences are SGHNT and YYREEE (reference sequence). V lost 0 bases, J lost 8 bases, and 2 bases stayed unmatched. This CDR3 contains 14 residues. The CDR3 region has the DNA TGTGCCAGCAGCTTGGACAGGGGGCGCGAAAAACTGTTTTTT. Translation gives CASSLDRGREKLFF.

In nucleotides, the CDR3 is TGTGCCAGCAGTGATCGGGGGTTTAATGAAAAACTGTTTTTT. This encodes CASSDRGFNEKLFF. The gene calls are TRBV2 and TRBJ1-4; perhaps TRBD1 as D (5 bases). The CDR3 spans 14 residues. Deletions cut 3 bases from V and 4 bases from J, with 9 bases between. Germline V gives CDR1 SNHLY, CDR2 FYNNEI.

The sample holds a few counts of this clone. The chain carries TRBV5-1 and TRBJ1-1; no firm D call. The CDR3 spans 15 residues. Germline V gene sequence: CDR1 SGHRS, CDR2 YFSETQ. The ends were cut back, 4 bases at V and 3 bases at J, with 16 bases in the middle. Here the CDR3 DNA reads TGCGCCAGCAGCGAACCCGCGGCCGGGGACACTGAAGCTTTCTTT. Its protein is CASSEPAAGDTEAFF.

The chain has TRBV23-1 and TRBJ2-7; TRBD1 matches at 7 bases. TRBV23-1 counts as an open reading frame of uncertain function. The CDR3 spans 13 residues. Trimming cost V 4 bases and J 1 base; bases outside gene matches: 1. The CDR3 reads CASSLDRSYEQYF. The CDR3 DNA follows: TGCGCCAGCAGTCTGGACAGGTCCTACGAGCAGTACTTC.